This T cell receptor beta chain was captured by sequencing in a study of T-cell memory formation after mild COVID-19. 5'RACE primed from the constant segment yielded TCR alpha and TCR beta cDNA libraries bearing sample barcodes and UMIs. TCRdb re-called the 5' RACE reads through MiXCR, storing one row per CDR3 protein. This table has roughly 600,000 distinct CDR3 sequences, more than 15% appearing once. This receptor was obtained from an adult woman who had mild COVID-19 (a few samples of this study predate the infection). Cell type and time point are not known. The sample consisted of PBMCs or a T cell subset sorted from them (not recorded which).

The CDR3 sequence: CASSLSYPGAMNTEAFF. CDR3 coding DNA: TGTGCCAGCAGTTTATCGTATCCAGGGGCAATGAACACTGAAGCTTTCTTT. V gene TRBV27 combines with J gene TRBJ1-1; possibly TRBD1 for D (6 bases). The CDR3 consists of 17 residues. Germline-derived CDR1 and CDR2 are MNHEY and SMNVEV (reference sequence). The germline V and J ends were trimmed by 0 bases and 0 bases, with 14 bases remaining between them.